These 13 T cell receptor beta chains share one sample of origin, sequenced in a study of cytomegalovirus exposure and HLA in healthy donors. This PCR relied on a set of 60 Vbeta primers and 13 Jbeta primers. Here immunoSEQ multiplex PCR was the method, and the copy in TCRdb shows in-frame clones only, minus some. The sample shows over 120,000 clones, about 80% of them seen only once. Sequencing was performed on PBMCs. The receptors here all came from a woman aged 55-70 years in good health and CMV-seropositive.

The CDR3 bases are TGTGCCAGCAGTGGAGGGAACATTCAGTACTTC. It translates to CASSGGNIQYF. V and J are TRBV6-5 and TRBJ2-4; the D gene is possibly TRBD2 (6 bases). V was shortened by 5 bases and J by 7 bases, with 6 bases between the two germline ends. The CDR3 runs to 11 residues. CDR1 is MNHEY, CDR2 SVGAGI, per germline.

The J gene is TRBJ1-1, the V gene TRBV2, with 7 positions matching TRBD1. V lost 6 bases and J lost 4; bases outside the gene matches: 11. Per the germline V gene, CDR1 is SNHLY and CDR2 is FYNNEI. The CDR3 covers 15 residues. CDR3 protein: CASRGGRRGRTEAFF. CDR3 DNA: TGTGCCAGCAGGGGGGGCCGGAGGGGGCGCACTGAAGCTTTCTTT. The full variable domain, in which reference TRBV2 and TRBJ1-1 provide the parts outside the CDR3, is EPEVTQTPSHQVTQMGQEVILRCVPISNHLYFYWYRQILGQKVEFLVSFYNNEISEKSEIFDDQFSVERPDGSNFTLKIRSTKLEDSAMYFCASRGGRRGRTEAFFGQGTRLTVV.

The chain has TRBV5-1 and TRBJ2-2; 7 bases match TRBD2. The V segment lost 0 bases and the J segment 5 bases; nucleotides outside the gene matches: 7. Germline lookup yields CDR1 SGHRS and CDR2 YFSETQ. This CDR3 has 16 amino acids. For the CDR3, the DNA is TGCGCCAGCAGCTTGGGACTAGCCGAGTTGACCGGGGAGCTGTTTTTT. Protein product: CASSLGLAELTGELFF.

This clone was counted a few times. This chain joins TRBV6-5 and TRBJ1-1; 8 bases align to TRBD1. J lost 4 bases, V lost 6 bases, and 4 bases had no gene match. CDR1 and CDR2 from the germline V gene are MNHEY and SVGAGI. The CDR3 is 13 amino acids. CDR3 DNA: TGTGCCAGCAGAGGACAGGGCGGCACTGAAGCTTTCTTT. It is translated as CASRGQGGTEAFF.

CDR3 bases: TGCGCCAGCAGCCAAGGGCTCACAGATACGCAGTATTTT. Its protein product is CASSQGLTDTQYF. The V call is TRBV4-3, the J call TRBJ2-3; D uncertain. Germline CDR1 is LGHNA and CDR2 is YSLEER. The CDR3 is made up of 13 amino acids. V was clipped by 1 base and J by 2 bases, with 4 bases between them.

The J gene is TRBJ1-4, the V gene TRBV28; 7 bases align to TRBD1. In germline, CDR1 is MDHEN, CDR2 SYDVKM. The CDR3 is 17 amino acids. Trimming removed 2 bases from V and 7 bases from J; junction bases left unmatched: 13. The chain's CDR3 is CASSLEVLTGTGEKLFF. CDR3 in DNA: TGTGCCAGCAGTTTAGAAGTCCTGACAGGGACTGGTGAAAAACTGTTTTTT.

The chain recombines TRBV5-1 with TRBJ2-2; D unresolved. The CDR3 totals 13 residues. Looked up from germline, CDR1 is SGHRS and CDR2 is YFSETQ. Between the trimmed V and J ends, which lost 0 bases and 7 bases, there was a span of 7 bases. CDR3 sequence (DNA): TGCGCCAGCAGCTTGGGAGGAAGCGGGGAGCTGTTTTTT. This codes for CASSLGGSGELFF.

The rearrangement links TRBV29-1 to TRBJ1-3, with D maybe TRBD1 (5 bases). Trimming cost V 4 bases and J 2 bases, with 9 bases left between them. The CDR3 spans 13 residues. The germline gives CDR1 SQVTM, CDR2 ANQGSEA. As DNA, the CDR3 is TGCAGCGTTGCCCCGGACACTGGAAACACCATATATTTT. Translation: CSVAPDTGNTIYF.

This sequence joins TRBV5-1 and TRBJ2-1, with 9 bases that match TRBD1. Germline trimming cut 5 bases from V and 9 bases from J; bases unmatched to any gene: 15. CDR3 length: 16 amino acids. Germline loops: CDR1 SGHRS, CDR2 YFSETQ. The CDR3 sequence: CASRRDRVWGNSEQFF. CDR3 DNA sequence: TGCGCCAGCAGGCGGGACAGGGTCTGGGGCAATAGTGAGCAGTTCTTC.

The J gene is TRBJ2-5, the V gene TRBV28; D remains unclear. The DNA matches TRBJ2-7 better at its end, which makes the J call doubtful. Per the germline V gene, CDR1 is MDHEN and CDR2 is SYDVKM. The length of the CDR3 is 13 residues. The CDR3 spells CASKFQSAYEQYF. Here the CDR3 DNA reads TGTGCCAGCAAATTTCAAAGCGCCTACGAGCAGTACTTC.

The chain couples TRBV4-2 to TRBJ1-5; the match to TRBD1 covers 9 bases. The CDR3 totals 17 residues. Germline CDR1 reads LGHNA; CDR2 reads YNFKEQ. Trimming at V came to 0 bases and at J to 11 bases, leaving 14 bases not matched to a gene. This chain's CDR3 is CASSQDQGTGLVTAQHF. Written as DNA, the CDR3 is TGTGCCAGCAGCCAAGATCAAGGGACAGGGCTAGTTACGGCCCAGCATTTT.

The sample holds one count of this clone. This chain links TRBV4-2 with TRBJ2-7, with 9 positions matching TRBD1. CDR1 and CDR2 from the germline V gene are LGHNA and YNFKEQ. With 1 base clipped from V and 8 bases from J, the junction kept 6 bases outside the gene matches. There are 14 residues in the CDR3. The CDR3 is CASSQVRQGGQQYF. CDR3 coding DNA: TGTGCCAGCAGCCAAGTTAGACAGGGGGGTCAGCAGTACTTC.

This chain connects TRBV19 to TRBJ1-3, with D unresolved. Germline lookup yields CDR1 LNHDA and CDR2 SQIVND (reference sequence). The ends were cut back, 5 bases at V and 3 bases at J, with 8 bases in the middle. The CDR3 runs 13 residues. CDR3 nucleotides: TGTGCCAGTAGTCCCAGTATTGGAAACACCATATATTTT. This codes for CASSPSIGNTIYF.